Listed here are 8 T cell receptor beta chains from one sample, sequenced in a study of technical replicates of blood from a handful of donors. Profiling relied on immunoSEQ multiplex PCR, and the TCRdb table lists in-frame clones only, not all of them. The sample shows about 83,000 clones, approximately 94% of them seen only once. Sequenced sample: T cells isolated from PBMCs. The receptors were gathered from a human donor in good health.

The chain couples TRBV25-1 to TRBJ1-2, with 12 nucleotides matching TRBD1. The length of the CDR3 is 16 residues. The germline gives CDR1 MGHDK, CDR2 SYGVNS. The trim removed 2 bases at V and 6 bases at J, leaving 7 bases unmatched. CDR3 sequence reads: CASSEAGQGAFDGYTF. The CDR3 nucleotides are TGTGCCAGCAGTGAAGCGGGACAGGGGGCGTTTGATGGCTACACCTTC.

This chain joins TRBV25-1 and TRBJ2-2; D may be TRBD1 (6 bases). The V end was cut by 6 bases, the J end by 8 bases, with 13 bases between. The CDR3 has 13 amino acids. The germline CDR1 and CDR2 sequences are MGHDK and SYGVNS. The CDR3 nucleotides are TGTGCCAGCAGACAGGGCTTCGAGGGGGAGCTGTTTTTT. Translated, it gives CASRQGFEGELFF. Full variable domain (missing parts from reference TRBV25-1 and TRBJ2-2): EADIYQTPRYLVIGTGKKITLECSQTMGHDKMYWYQQDPGMELHLIHYSYGVNSTEKGDLSSESTVSRIRTEHFPLTLESARPSHTSQYLCASRQGFEGELFFGEGSRLTVL.

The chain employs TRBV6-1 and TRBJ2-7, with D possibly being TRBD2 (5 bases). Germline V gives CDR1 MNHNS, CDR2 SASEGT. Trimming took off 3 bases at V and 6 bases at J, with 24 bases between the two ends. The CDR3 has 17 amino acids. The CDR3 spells CASSEWAGPGTGLEQYF. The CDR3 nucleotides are TGTGCCAGCAGTGAGTGGGCGGGCCCGGGCACGGGCCTCGAGCAGTACTTC.

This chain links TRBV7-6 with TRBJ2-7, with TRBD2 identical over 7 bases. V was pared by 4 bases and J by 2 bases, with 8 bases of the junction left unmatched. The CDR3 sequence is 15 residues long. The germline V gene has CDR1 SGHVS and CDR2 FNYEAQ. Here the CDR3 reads CASSSPSGMTYEQYF. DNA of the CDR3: TGTGCCAGCAGCTCTCCTAGCGGCATGACCTACGAGCAGTACTTC.

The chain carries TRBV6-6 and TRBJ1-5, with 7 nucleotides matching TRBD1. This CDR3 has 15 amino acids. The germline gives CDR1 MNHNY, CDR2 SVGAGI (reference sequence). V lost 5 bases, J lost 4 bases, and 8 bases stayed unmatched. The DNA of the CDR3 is TGTGCCAGCAGTAAGCTCCGGGACAGAAATCAGCCCCAGCATTTT. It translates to CASSKLRDRNQPQHF.

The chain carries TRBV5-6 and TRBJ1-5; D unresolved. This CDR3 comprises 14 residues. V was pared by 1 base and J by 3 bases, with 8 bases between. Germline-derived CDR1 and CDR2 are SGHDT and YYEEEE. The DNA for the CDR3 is TGTGCCAGCAGCTTGATAACAGACAATCAGCCCCAGCATTTT. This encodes CASSLITDNQPQHF.

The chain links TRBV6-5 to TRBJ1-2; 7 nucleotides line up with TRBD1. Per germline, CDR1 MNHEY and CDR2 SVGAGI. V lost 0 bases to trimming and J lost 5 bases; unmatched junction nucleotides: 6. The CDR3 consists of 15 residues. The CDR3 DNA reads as TGTGCCAGCAGTTACTCTCGGGACAGAACATATGGCTACACCTTC. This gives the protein CASSYSRDRTYGYTF.

The CDR3 protein is CASSFQTARSSPLHF. The CDR3 nucleotides are TGTGCCAGCAGTTTCCAGACAGCCAGAAGCTCACCCCTCCACTTT. V is TRBV5-4 and J is TRBJ1-6; weak D call: TRBD1 (5 bases). This CDR3 has 15 residues. Germline-derived CDR1 and CDR2 are SGHNT and YYREEE (reference sequence). Trimming took 5 bases from V and 10 from J, leaving 19 bases between them.